This T cell receptor beta chain is from a study of blood T cell repertoires in COVID-19. For the study at large: Some COVID-19 samples were acute and others convalescent; all came from the United States, Italy and Spain. PBMCs, B-cell-depleted T cells, or T cells provided the cDNA or gDNA that made up the material.

Produced via immunoSEQ multiplex PCR; TCRdb's table is partial and in-frame only. The sample yields 200,000 to 300,000 clones, approximately 91% seen once. While infection was still active, Seattle patients were enrolled and then followed longitudinally. Germline trimming cut 0 bases from V and 0 bases from J; bases unmatched to any gene: 8. The CDR3 extends over 19 amino acids. The germline CDR1 and CDR2 sequences are MNHEY and SVGEGT. The rearrangement links TRBV6-2 or TRBV6-3 to TRBJ1-4; TRBD1 matches 9 bases. This receptor was taken from a person aged 18 to 30 with COVID-19, enrolled during active disease. The source material was peripheral blood. The CDR3 loop is CASSYSISGQGATNEKLFF. CDR3 DNA: TGTGCCAGCAGTTACTCGATTTCGGGACAGGGTGCAACTAATGAAAAACTGTTTTTT.